The 13 T cell receptor beta chains presented below share a single source sample, sequenced in a study of neurological immune-mediated disorders. TCRdb recomputed calls from the 5' RACE reads with MiXCR, one row per CDR3 protein. The data contain under 130,000 distinct CDR3 sequences, 10% to 14% of them singletons. Time point: longitudinal time-point 3. Sequencing was performed on PBMCs. These receptors came from a female donor with HTLV-1-associated myelopathy (HAM/TSP).

This clonotype showed up just a few times. This rearrangement joins TRBV19 to TRBJ2-2; tentatively, D is TRBD1 or TRBD2 (5 bases each). CDR1 is LNHDA and CDR2 is SQIVND in the germline V gene (reference sequence). This CDR3 has 15 residues. V lost 6 bases to trimming and J lost 2 bases, with 13 bases between them. This CDR3 reads CASSGLRDNTGELFF. The CDR3 nucleotides read TGTGCCAGTAGCGGTCTAAGGGACAACACCGGGGAGCTGTTTTTT.

This clonotype turned up a few times. The rearrangement uses TRBV4-1 and TRBJ1-5; D gene ambiguous. The germline V and J ends were trimmed by 6 bases and 1 base, with 10 bases remaining between them. The CDR3 contains 14 residues. The germline gives CDR1 MGHRA, CDR2 YSYEKL. The CDR3 loop is CASRLDASNQPQHF. The CDR3 DNA sequence: TGCGCCAGCAGGCTCGACGCGAGCAATCAGCCCCAGCATTTT.

This clonotype was counted at least ten times. This chain links TRBV27 with TRBJ2-5; D may be TRBD1 (6 bases). Germline V gene sequence: CDR1 MNHEY, CDR2 SMNVEV (reference sequence). V was pared by 5 bases and J by 3 bases, with 16 bases between. The CDR3 consists of 15 residues. The CDR3 DNA reads as TGTGCCAGCAGTGGACACGCAGCAGGGGAAGAGACCCAGTACTTC. It translates to CASSGHAAGEETQYF.

In the case of this clonotype: A much larger clone differs from this one at a single base, so this may be a read error. The rearrangement uses TRBV11-2 and TRBJ2-2; no definite D call. Looked up from germline, CDR1 is SGHAT and CDR2 is FQNNGV. This CDR3 has 13 amino acids. In nucleotides, the CDR3 is TGTGTCAGCAGCCCCCCCATCGCCGGGGAGCTGTTTTTT. This codes for CVSSPPIAGELFF.

The chain has TRBV7-2 and TRBJ2-6, with TRBD1 matching over 7 bases. V was pared by 4 bases and J by 2 bases, with 5 bases of the junction left unmatched. CDR1 is SGHTA and CDR2 is FQGNSA in the germline V gene. This CDR3 comprises 16 residues. This CDR3 is CASSSRTGTGANVLTF. The DNA of the CDR3 is TGTGCCAGCAGCTCCCGGACAGGCACTGGGGCCAACGTCCTGACTTTC.

This clonotype was picked up many times. The chain has TRBV5-1 and TRBJ2-5; TRBD1 might be the D (5 bases). This CDR3 comprises 14 residues. The V end was cut by 6 bases, the J end by 2 bases, with 14 bases between. CDR1 is SGHRS and CDR2 is YFSETQ in the germline V gene. The CDR3 sequence: CASTERGLQETQYF. DNA for the CDR3: TGCGCCAGCACCGAAAGGGGATTACAAGAGACCCAGTACTTC. The complete variable domain, with remaining parts taken from reference TRBV5-1 and TRBJ2-5, reads KAGVTQTPRYLIKTRGQQVTLSCSPISGHRSVSWYQQTPGQGLQFLFEYFSETQRNKGNFPGRFSGRQFSNSRSEMNVSTLELGDSALYLCASTERGLQETQYFGPGTRLLVL.

The chain employs TRBV10-3 and TRBJ1-5, with D perhaps matching TRBD1 (5 bases). Trimming shortened V by 3 bases and J by 6 bases, and 9 bases separated the two germline ends. There are 13 residues in the CDR3. Germline values: CDR1 ENHRY, CDR2 SYGVKD. DNA for the CDR3: TGTGCCATCAGTGAAGAGGGGAGTCAGCCCCAGCATTTT. This translates into CAISEEGSQPQHF.

In its sample, this clonotype was seen many times. The V call is TRBV11-2, the J call TRBJ2-1; 9 bases fit TRBD1. J gave up 7 bases and V 7 bases, and 11 bases lay outside the gene matches. Per the germline V gene, CDR1 is SGHAT and CDR2 is FQNNGV. The CDR3 covers 15 residues. CDR3 coding DNA: TGTGCCAGCATTGGACAGGGGACGGTCTGGAATGAGCAGTTCTTC. Translating gives CASIGQGTVWNEQFF.

A remark on this clonotype: One junction end does not reproduce the germline sequence, and a read error may be involved. V usage is TRBV5-6 and J usage is TRBJ2-4, with D maybe TRBD1 (5 bases). The CDR3 is made up of 15 amino acids. Germline CDR1 SGHDT, CDR2 YYEEEE. The CDR3 spells CAGSTPGASKNIQYF. The CDR3 DNA reads as TGTGCCGGCAGCACACCTGGGGCTTCCAAAAACATTCAGTACTTC.

This clonotype was observed many times. The chain links TRBV5-1 to TRBJ2-1; D is undetermined. Looked up from germline, CDR1 is SGHRS and CDR2 is YFSETQ. The CDR3 has 13 residues. V was pared by 4 bases and J by 3 bases, with 8 bases between. The CDR3 nucleotides read TGCGCCAGCAGCGCTGACGTCTACAATGAGCAGTTCTTC. It translates to CASSADVYNEQFF.

This clonotype was recorded a few times. The chain carries TRBV6-2 or TRBV6-3 and TRBJ2-1, with 9 bases lining up with TRBD1. Trimming at V came to 2 bases and at J to 13 bases, leaving 6 bases not matched to a gene. The CDR3 sequence is 13 residues long. Per the germline V gene, CDR1 is MNHEY and CDR2 is SVGEGT. The CDR3: CASSYGTGPIQFF. CDR3 bases: TGTGCCAGCAGTTACGGGACAGGGCCGATTCAGTTCTTC.

Many counts were recorded for this clonotype. J is TRBJ2-3 and V is TRBV20-1; TRBD2 matches at 7 bases. Unmatched junction bases numbered 13, after V lost 5 bases and J lost 2 bases. In germline, CDR1 is DFQATT, CDR2 SNEGSKA (reference sequence). The CDR3 spans 16 residues. The CDR3 region is CSAPAGGGLVTDTQYF. The DNA of the CDR3 is TGCAGTGCTCCCGCAGGCGGGGGTCTAGTCACAGATACGCAGTATTTT.

With respect to this clonotype: Relative to the germline gene, one junction end is altered; a read error may explain this. This sequence joins TRBV10-3 and TRBJ2-2, with no clear D. Germline V gives CDR1 ENHRY, CDR2 SYGVKD. The CDR3 is 11 residues long. Here the CDR3 DNA reads TGTACCATCCGGGCAACCGGGGAGCTGTTTTTT. Its protein is CTIRATGELFF.